This entry is about one T cell receptor (beta chain). Its antigen remains unidentified. No qualities accompany the bases; no much larger clone lies one base away. Trimmed from V: 3 bases; trimmed from J: 2 bases; junction bases lacking a gene match: 5. The CDR1 and CDR2 encoded by the germline V gene are SGHVS and FNYEAQ. Reading from cysteine to phenylalanine, the CDR3 counts 15 amino acids. CDR3 DNA only is kept here, 45 bases in frame from base 1. Read against the paper, the sample's time point label means: about 28 days (+/-7) after the second vaccine dose. AZD1222 recipients with second doses at about 4 weeks or about 12 weeks were pooled, because spike-specific TCR depth and breadth did not differ between schedules. Samples from vaccinated people were obtained from the UK trials COV001 and COV002, which included a single-blind randomized controlled phase 2/3 trial of AZD1222 (ChAdOx1 nCoV-19) in healthy adults. For TCRbeta chain sequencing, PBMC samples were collected from trial participants at day 0 and at day 28 after the second dose.

The CDR3 regions of human TCRbeta chains were analyzed by immunosequencing. Processing in the source paper ran as follows. TCRs in the repertoires were compared against a reference library of SARS-CoV-2-specific TCRs that had been generated with the MIRA antigen-specificity platform. Breadth was defined as the fraction of unique TCRs that were SARS-CoV-2-associated. Depth was defined as the fraction of total T cells that were SARS-CoV-2-associated. Each spike-specific TCR was assigned to its reactive spike region and to a CD4 or CD8 class using the MIRA data. Log10-transformed breadth and depth values were compared by one-way ANOVA with Sidak's multiple comparisons tests. TCRdb carries this immuneACCESS record with in-frame sequences only. Its versions omit some clonotypes, under half of them owing to an unresolved V gene in the studies checked, with the rest unexplained. That table furnishes V, J and clone size, whereas the DNA furnished D and trimming. This sample is represented by over 85,000 clones; roughly 92% of them were singletons. The ten largest clones take up more than 2% of the sample.

These data originate in a study of T cell responses to AZD1222 COVID-19 vaccine listed by TCRdb under 2021. For the study in its entirety: A total of over 230 trial participants underwent TCR sequencing, of whom more than 200 had received two doses of AZD1222 and some 25 had received two doses of the MenACWY control vaccine. Enrollment into the trials was organized by age into subgroups of 18-55, 56-69 and 70-plus years, and those subgroups contained approximately 150, 30 and 60 TCR-sequenced participants, respectively. General findings and caveats noted by the study authors: Because no samples from the day 14 peak response were available, repertoires could be characterized only after the peak T cell response. Nearly half of unique spike-specific TCRs reportedly recognized epitopes outside regions mutated in the B.1.351 and B.1.1.7 variants. Vaccine-associated CD4 TCRs spanned the whole spike protein, with dominant responses in regions 160-218 and 743-854. In the small 56-69-year group, the increase in depth fell short of significance, most likely because of low power. Most participants were white British and females outnumbered males, and the authors suggested that clonal diversity may have been underestimated. After two AZD1222 doses, spike-specific TCR breadth and depth were significantly higher than at day 0 and than in MenACWY recipients. Only a handful of AZD1222 recipients were SARS-CoV-2 seropositive at baseline, limiting conclusions about previously exposed vaccinees.

The TCR originated in an adult who received the AZD1222 COVID-19 vaccine. The sequencing here drew on peripheral blood, taken 28 days after the second AZD1222 dose. The chain links TRBV7-6 with TRBJ2-5; a stretch of 8 junction bases matches TRBD2. The bases read TGTGCCAGCAGCTTTGTAGCGGGGAGACAAGAGACCCAGTACTTC. It specifies CASSFVAGRQETQYF. The full variable domain, with segments outside the CDR3 supplied by the reference TRBV7-6 and TRBJ2-5 proteins, appears as GAGVSQSPRYKVTKRGQDVALRCDPISGHVSLYWYRQALGQGPEFLTYFNYEAQQDKSGLPNDRFSAERPEGSISTLTIQRTEQRDSAMYRCASSFVAGRQETQYFGPGTRLLVL.